A single sample is the source of the 5 T cell receptor beta chains below, sequenced in a study of memory CD4+ T cells and cytomegalovirus serostatus. The sort gate was single viable CD3+CD4+CD8-CD45RO+ cells for memory CD4+ T cells. Generated by immunoSEQ multiplex PCR, the TCRdb table keeps only in-frame clones and is missing some. The data show some 80,000 clones, with 80% seen just once and less than 0.85% held by the top ten. Sequencing used memory CD4+ T cells from blood. These TCRs come from an adult in good health and CMV-seronegative.

The chain uses TRBV28 and TRBJ1-5; possibly TRBD1 for D (6 bases). This CDR3 region has 14 residues. Trimming shortened V by 6 bases and J by 5 bases, and 14 bases separated the two germline ends. Germline CDR1 reads MDHEN; CDR2 reads SYDVKM. The CDR3 DNA sequence: TGTGCCAGCAGGACGGGACAAATGGATCAGCCCCAGCATTTT. Its translation: CASRTGQMDQPQHF.

This CDR3 reads CASSPRGALNQPQHF. For the CDR3, the DNA is TGTGCCAGCAGCCCCAGGGGGGCCCTTAATCAGCCCCAGCATTTT. The genes are TRBV5-6 and TRBJ1-5; 7 nucleotides agree with TRBD1. The CDR3 is made up of 15 amino acids. The germline gives CDR1 SGHDT, CDR2 YYEEEE. J gave up 4 bases and V 4 bases, and 8 bases lay outside the gene matches.

This rearrangement joins TRBV7-3 to TRBJ2-3; D tentatively fits TRBD1 or TRBD2 (5 bases each). Germline assignment: CDR1 SGHTA and CDR2 FQGTGA. This CDR3 spans 15 amino acids. The germline V and J ends were trimmed by 0 bases and 2 bases, with 9 bases remaining between them. For the CDR3, the DNA is TGTGCCAGCAGCTTAACGGGGGTCCCCACAGATACGCAGTATTTT. Amino acid sequence: CASSLTGVPTDTQYF.

This chain joins TRBV4-1 and TRBJ1-1; D gene ambiguous. Looked up from germline, CDR1 is MGHRA and CDR2 is YSYEKL. V was pared by 3 bases and J by 12 bases, with 11 bases between. The CDR3 covers 11 residues. Here the CDR3 DNA reads TGCGCCAGCAGCCAGGAACGTAGGACTTTCTTT. Its protein is CASSQERRTFF.

This sequence joins TRBV7-9 and TRBJ2-3; 9 positions match TRBD1. The CDR3 sequence is 16 residues long. V dropped 1 base and J dropped 4; count of bases not matched to a gene: 6. Looked up from germline, CDR1 is SEHNR and CDR2 is FQNEAQ (reference sequence). The CDR3 DNA sequence: TGTGCCAGCAGCTTAGTGGACAGGGGTCGGCCAGATACGCAGTATTTT. The encoded protein is CASSLVDRGRPDTQYF.